These T cell receptor beta chains were read from a single sample in a study of T cells after yellow fever vaccination. Using its own MiXCR run on the 5' RACE reads, TCRdb lists one record per CDR3 protein. The repertoire holds roughly 250,000 distinct CDR3 sequences, with 10% to 15% as singletons. Sequencing used CD4+ T cells sorted from PBMCs, obtained 45 days after the yellow fever booster vaccination. The receptors here all came from a young man who received the YFV17D yellow fever vaccine. Both conserved end residues are part of each CDR3. A D gene is named only where the DNA matches it firmly. Not every row has a clone size; where given, it reads once, few, many or a size class.

D gene: -; clone size: -; J gene: TRBJ1-2; V gene: TRBV14; CDR3 protein: CASSQAVRTYGYTF; CDR3 DNA: TGTGCCAGCAGCCAAGCTGTCAGGACCTATGGCTACACCTTC
D gene: -; clone size: few; J gene: TRBJ2-5; V gene: TRBV19; CDR3 protein: CASSIVWEKETQYF; CDR3 DNA: TGTGCCAGTAGTATAGTGTGGGAGAAAGAGACCCAGTACTTC
D gene: -; clone size: -; J gene: TRBJ1-6; V gene: TRBV20-1; CDR3 protein: CSANSGGGNSPLHF; CDR3 DNA: TGCAGTGCTAATAGTGGGGGGGGAAATTCACCCCTCCACTTT
D gene: -; clone size: -; J gene: TRBJ2-7; V gene: TRBV6-2/TRBV6-3; CDR3 protein: CASSDGTANYEQYF; CDR3 DNA: TGTGCCAGCAGTGACGGGACGGCTAATTACGAGCAGTACTTC
D gene: -; clone size: few; J gene: TRBJ2-1; V gene: TRBV5-1; CDR3 protein: CASSHGGVGNEQFF; CDR3 DNA: TGCGCCAGCAGCCACGGCGGGGTCGGGAATGAGCAGTTCTTC
D gene: -; clone size: -; J gene: TRBJ2-1; V gene: TRBV20-1; CDR3 protein: CSARGVLKRTYNEQFF; CDR3 DNA: TGCAGTGCTAGAGGGGTGCTAAAGAGGACCTACAATGAGCAGTTCTTC
D gene: -; clone size: few; J gene: TRBJ2-5; V gene: TRBV27; CDR3 protein: CASSEGQVETQYF; CDR3 DNA: TGTGCCAGCAGTGAGGGGCAGGTAGAGACCCAGTACTTC
D gene: -; clone size: -; J gene: TRBJ1-5; V gene: TRBV4-2; CDR3 protein: CASSQDPRPEPQLF; CDR3 DNA: TGTGCCAGCAGCCAAGATCCACGTCCCGAGCCCCAGCTTTTT
D gene: TRBD2; clone size: -; J gene: TRBJ2-5; V gene: TRBV7-2; CDR3 protein: CASSRGAGGETQYF; CDR3 DNA: TGTGCCAGCAGCCGGGGAGCGGGAGGGGAGACCCAGTACTTC
D gene: -; clone size: few; J gene: TRBJ2-5; V gene: TRBV4-3; CDR3 protein: CASSQARVGRETQYF; CDR3 DNA: TGCGCCAGCAGCCAAGCCAGGGTAGGGAGGGAGACCCAGTACTTC
D gene: TRBD1; clone size: few; J gene: TRBJ1-1; V gene: TRBV20-1; CDR3 protein: CSTGANTEAFF; CDR3 DNA: TGCAGCACAGGGGCGAACACTGAAGCTTTCTTT
D gene: -; clone size: -; J gene: TRBJ2-7; V gene: TRBV7-9; CDR3 protein: CASSLAGQKQYF; CDR3 DNA: TGTGCCAGCAGCTTAGCTGGTCAAAAGCAGTACTTC
D gene: -; clone size: many; J gene: TRBJ2-5; V gene: TRBV5-1; CDR3 protein: CASSLRTTQETQYF; CDR3 DNA: TGCGCCAGCAGCTTGCGGACCACTCAAGAGACCCAGTACTTC
D gene: -; clone size: -; J gene: TRBJ2-2; V gene: TRBV29-1; CDR3 protein: CSVQAPGELFF; CDR3 DNA: TGCAGCGTCCAAGCCCCCGGGGAGCTGTTTTTT
D gene: TRBD2; clone size: few; J gene: TRBJ2-3; V gene: TRBV6-1; CDR3 protein: CASRRTSGNTDTQYF; CDR3 DNA: TGTGCCAGCAGACGCACTAGCGGGAACACAGATACGCAGTATTTT
D gene: -; clone size: -; J gene: TRBJ1-4; V gene: TRBV30; CDR3 protein: CAWSASRGSNEKLFF; CDR3 DNA: TGTGCCTGGAGTGCTTCCAGGGGTTCTAATGAAAAACTGTTTTTT
D gene: -; clone size: -; J gene: TRBJ2-1; V gene: TRBV20-1; CDR3 protein: CSARVRFRDSINEQFF; CDR3 DNA: TGCAGTGCTAGAGTAAGGTTCAGGGACTCGATCAATGAGCAGTTCTTC
D gene: -; clone size: few; J gene: TRBJ2-2; V gene: TRBV20-1; CDR3 protein: CSAEYGGELFF; CDR3 DNA: TGCAGTGCCGAATATGGGGGGGAGCTGTTTTTT
D gene: TRBD2; clone size: few; J gene: TRBJ2-1; V gene: TRBV5-6; CDR3 protein: CASSRTSGRLGEQFF; CDR3 DNA: TGTGCCAGCAGCCGGACCAGCGGGAGGCTGGGTGAGCAGTTCTTC
D gene: -; clone size: few; J gene: TRBJ1-2; V gene: TRBV20-1; CDR3 protein: CSAQGYTF; CDR3 DNA: TGCAGTGCCCAGGGCTACACCTTC
D gene: -; clone size: -; J gene: TRBJ2-1; V gene: TRBV5-4; CDR3 protein: CASSQDASSYNEQFF; CDR3 DNA: TGTGCCAGCAGCCAAGACGCCAGCTCCTACAATGAGCAGTTCTTC
D gene: -; clone size: few; J gene: TRBJ2-7; V gene: TRBV28; CDR3 protein: CASRDPYEQYF; CDR3 DNA: TGTGCCAGCAGGGACCCCTACGAGCAGTACTTC
D gene: -; clone size: few; J gene: TRBJ2-7; V gene: TRBV7-2; CDR3 protein: CASSLYEGEYEQYF; CDR3 DNA: TGTGCCAGCAGCTTATATGAGGGTGAATACGAGCAGTACTTC
D gene: -; clone size: -; J gene: TRBJ2-5; V gene: TRBV14; CDR3 protein: CASSQPGGGGETQYF; CDR3 DNA: TGTGCCAGCAGCCAACCCGGGGGTGGTGGAGAGACCCAGTACTTC
D gene: -; clone size: few; J gene: TRBJ2-7; V gene: TRBV5-6; CDR3 protein: CASSLGGDISYEQYF; CDR3 DNA: TGTGCCAGCAGCTTGGGTGGGGATATATCCTACGAGCAGTACTTC
D gene: -; clone size: -; J gene: TRBJ2-6; V gene: TRBV11-2; CDR3 protein: CASSLVGNVLTF; CDR3 DNA: TGTGCCAGCAGCTTAGTCGGCAACGTCCTGACTTTC
D gene: TRBD2; clone size: -; J gene: TRBJ2-7; V gene: TRBV11-2; CDR3 protein: CASSLNPTSVYEQYF; CDR3 DNA: TGTGCCAGCAGCCTAAACCCGACTAGCGTATACGAGCAGTACTTC
D gene: TRBD2; clone size: many; J gene: TRBJ2-2; V gene: TRBV12-3/TRBV12-4; CDR3 protein: CASSAGAGHGELFF; CDR3 DNA: TGTGCCAGCAGTGCGGGAGCGGGTCACGGGGAGCTGTTTTTT
D gene: -; clone size: few; J gene: TRBJ2-7; V gene: TRBV7-2; CDR3 protein: CASSQDRSYYEQYF; CDR3 DNA: TGTGCCAGCAGCCAAGACCGCTCATACTACGAGCAGTACTTC
D gene: -; clone size: -; J gene: TRBJ2-7; V gene: TRBV18; CDR3 protein: CASSPTEAGPLSYEQYF; CDR3 DNA: TGTGCCAGCTCACCGACCGAAGCGGGCCCCCTAAGCTACGAGCAGTACTTC
D gene: -; clone size: few; J gene: TRBJ2-7; V gene: TRBV4-3; CDR3 protein: CASSQDLIESYEQYF; CDR3 DNA: TGCGCCAGCAGCCAAGATCTCATTGAAAGTTACGAGCAGTACTTC
D gene: -; clone size: -; J gene: TRBJ1-3; V gene: TRBV5-1; CDR3 protein: CASSGSGSGNTIYF; CDR3 DNA: TGCGCCAGCAGCGGGTCGGGGTCTGGAAACACCATATATTTT
D gene: -; clone size: few; J gene: TRBJ1-5; V gene: TRBV5-1; CDR3 protein: CASSLSGEVYQPQHF; CDR3 DNA: TGCGCCAGCAGCTTGTCTGGGGAAGTCTATCAGCCCCAGCATTTT
D gene: -; clone size: -; J gene: TRBJ2-1; V gene: TRBV5-1; CDR3 protein: CASSSTNSYNEQFF; CDR3 DNA: TGCGCCAGCAGCTCTACCAACTCCTACAATGAGCAGTTCTTC
D gene: TRBD2; clone size: few; J gene: TRBJ2-1; V gene: TRBV19; CDR3 protein: CASSIDLGLAGRRSYNEQFF; CDR3 DNA: TGTGCCAGTAGTATAGACCTGGGACTAGCGGGGAGACGGTCCTACAATGAGCAGTTCTTC
D gene: -; clone size: few; J gene: TRBJ2-4; V gene: TRBV10-3; CDR3 protein: CANDTNIQYF; CDR3 DNA: TGTGCCAACGACACAAACATTCAGTACTTC
D gene: -; clone size: few; J gene: TRBJ1-1; V gene: TRBV12-3/TRBV12-4; CDR3 protein: CASSRQARGTEAFF; CDR3 DNA: TGTGCCAGCAGCCGACAGGCCCGGGGGACTGAAGCTTTCTTT
D gene: TRBD1; clone size: few; J gene: TRBJ2-5; V gene: TRBV7-9; CDR3 protein: CASSSIDRGKETQYF; CDR3 DNA: TGTGCCAGCAGCTCTATAGACAGGGGGAAAGAGACCCAGTACTTC
D gene: -; clone size: few; J gene: TRBJ2-7; V gene: TRBV6-5; CDR3 protein: CASRPGTLTYEQYF; CDR3 DNA: TGTGCCAGCCGACCCGGGACTCTGACCTACGAGCAGTACTTC
D gene: -; clone size: many; J gene: TRBJ2-3; V gene: TRBV10-3; CDR3 protein: CAISDPRDGNTDTQYF; CDR3 DNA: TGTGCCATCAGTGATCCCAGGGACGGGAACACAGATACGCAGTATTTT
D gene: TRBD1; clone size: few; J gene: TRBJ2-3; V gene: TRBV7-8; CDR3 protein: CASSFPGQGSDTQYF; CDR3 DNA: TGTGCCAGCAGCTTCCCGGGACAGGGGTCAGATACGCAGTATTTT
D gene: -; clone size: -; J gene: TRBJ2-5; V gene: TRBV5-1; CDR3 protein: CASSMTGALWETQYF; CDR3 DNA: TGCGCCAGCAGCATGACAGGAGCGCTGTGGGAGACCCAGTACTTC
D gene: -; clone size: -; J gene: TRBJ2-1; V gene: TRBV15; CDR3 protein: CATSRGGTSVNLFF; CDR3 DNA: TGTGCCACCAGCAGAGGCGGAACCTCGGTTAACCTGTTCTTC
D gene: -; clone size: -; J gene: TRBJ1-6; V gene: TRBV6-1; CDR3 protein: CASSEVLPYNSPLHF; CDR3 DNA: TGTGCCAGCAGCGAGGTTCTTCCCTATAATTCACCCCTCCACTTT
D gene: -; clone size: -; J gene: TRBJ2-2; V gene: TRBV6-2/TRBV6-3; CDR3 protein: CALRGNTGELFF; CDR3 DNA: TGTGCCCTGAGGGGTAACACCGGGGAGCTGTTTTTT